These 30 T cell receptor beta chains originate from one sample sequenced in a study of beta chain features in type 1 diabetes. Study-wide findings and caveats: When Type 1 diabetes patients were examined, their TCRB CDR3s proved moderately but significantly shorter in all four CD4+ subsets.

Their target antigens are unknown. The sequenced template was cDNA made from the entire isolated RNA. TCRdb keeps only in-frame clones here, not all; method: immunoSEQ multiplex PCR. The table includes 150,000 to 200,000 clones, around 8% detected once. The material sequenced was central memory CD4+ T cells from blood. Receptors originate from a woman younger than 30 with type 1 diabetes.

This chain links TRBV28 with TRBJ2-1; 11 nucleotides align to TRBD2. Per the germline V gene, CDR1 is MDHEN and CDR2 is SYDVKM. J was trimmed by 3 bases and V by 5 bases; bases with no gene match: 12. CDR3 length equals 18 residues. Here the CDR3 DNA reads TGTGCCAGCAGTCCACCCCAGGCTAGCGGGGGGTTCTACAATGAGCAGTTCTTC. Its translation is CASSPPQASGGFYNEQFF.

This clone has more than one count but fewer than ten. The gene calls are TRBV7-8 and TRBJ1-6; 8 bases match TRBD1. In germline, CDR1 is SGHVS, CDR2 FQNEAQ. The CDR3 runs to 17 residues. J gave up 2 bases and V 3 bases, and 6 bases lay outside the gene matches. The CDR3 loop reads CASSLTGVNAYNSPLHF. In DNA form, the CDR3 reads TGTGCCAGCAGCTTGACAGGGGTGAACGCCTATAATTCACCCCTCCACTTT.

The chain combines TRBV6-6 with TRBJ1-1; TRBD1 agrees at 7 bases. Looked up from germline, CDR1 is MNHNY and CDR2 is SVGAGI (reference sequence). The CDR3 totals 13 residues. CDR3 residues: CGCQGESGTEAFF. CDR3 in DNA: TGTGGGTGTCAGGGGGAATCGGGCACTGAAGCTTTCTTT.

In DNA, the CDR3 is TGTGCCAGCAGTTTGGAGGGGCGCTACAATGAGCAGTTCTTC. This translates into CASSLEGRYNEQFF. The rearrangement links TRBV28 to TRBJ2-1; D possibly corresponds to TRBD2 (6 bases). CDR1 and CDR2 (germline): MDHEN, SYDVKM. The CDR3 extends over 14 amino acids. V was clipped by 3 bases and J by 3 bases, with 9 bases between them.

The chain carries TRBV2 and TRBJ1-6; unclear D gene. This CDR3 is 13 amino acids long. CDR1 and CDR2 from the germline V gene are SNHLY and FYNNEI. V gave up 4 bases and J gave up 10 bases, with 11 bases separating them. The chain's CDR3 is CASSVFVRSPLHF. The CDR3, as DNA: TGTGCCAGCAGTGTGTTTGTCAGGTCACCCCTCCACTTT.

The chain uses TRBV11-3 and TRBJ2-5; 14 bases are shared with TRBD2. This CDR3 spans 14 amino acids. Germline trimming cut 5 bases from V and 7 bases from J; bases unmatched to any gene: 3. Germline assignment: CDR1 SGHNT and CDR2 YENEEA. The CDR3 reads CASSPGLAGATQYF. CDR3 DNA sequence: TGTGCCAGCAGCCCGGGACTAGCGGGGGCGACCCAGTACTTC.

There are a few counts of this clone. The rearrangement uses TRBV6-5 and TRBJ2-1; 11 positions agree with TRBD1. The CDR3 runs 14 residues. Germline assignment: CDR1 MNHEY and CDR2 SVGAGI. The J segment lost 9 bases and the V segment lost 4 bases, leaving 5 bases of the junction unmatched. CDR3 amino acids: CASSWDRGYGEQFF. The CDR3 DNA follows: TGTGCCAGCAGTTGGGACAGGGGGTACGGTGAGCAGTTCTTC.

The V call is TRBV29-1, the J call TRBJ2-3, with unresolved D. V shed 4 bases and J shed 6 bases, with 11 bases lying between them. Germline CDR1 and CDR2: SQVTM and ANQGSEA. CDR3 length: 12 amino acids. CDR3 in DNA: TGCAGCGTTGTAATGACTGCGGATACGCAGTATTTT. Its translation: CSVVMTADTQYF.

V and J are TRBV5-4 and TRBJ2-7, with D perhaps matching TRBD1 (5 bases). Germline V CDR1 and CDR2: SGHNT, YYREEE (reference sequence). V was clipped by 4 bases and J by 2 bases, with 10 bases between them. The CDR3 is made up of 13 amino acids. For the CDR3, the DNA is TGTGCCAGCAGCGAACAGGTAACCTACGAGCAGTACTTC. Translation: CASSEQVTYEQYF.

There are a few counts of this clone. The chain joins TRBV30 to TRBJ2-2, with TRBD1 identical over 7 bases. The V and J ends lost 2 bases and 3 bases, in that order; junction bases with no gene match: 3. This CDR3 spans 14 amino acids. The germline V gene has CDR1 GTSNPN and CDR2 SVGIG (reference sequence). CDR3 sequence reads: CAWSRGPDTGELFF. CDR3 nucleotides: TGTGCCTGGAGTAGGGGGCCGGACACCGGGGAGCTGTTTTTT.

For this clone: A read error may produce the germline difference seen at one junction end. V usage is TRBV15 and J usage is TRBJ1-2; 7 bases agree with TRBD1. There are 12 residues in the CDR3. The germline CDR1 and CDR2 sequences are LNHNV and YYDKDF (reference sequence). In nucleotides, the CDR3 is TGTGCCACCAGCAGTAACTCTTGGGACAGCGCCTTC. Protein: CATSSNSWDSAF.

This clone was seen a few times. V usage is TRBV30 and J usage is TRBJ2-3; 7 bases agree with TRBD2. This CDR3 is built from 15 residues. J was trimmed by 4 bases and V by 0 bases; bases with no gene match: 7. CDR1 is GTSNPN and CDR2 is SVGIG in the germline V gene (reference sequence). In DNA form, the CDR3 reads TGTGCCTGGAGTGTCGGACTAGTAGTCCCAGATACGCAGTATTTT. Translating it yields CAWSVGLVVPDTQYF.

The rearrangement uses TRBV29-1 and TRBJ2-2; TRBD1 might be the D (5 bases). Looked up from germline, CDR1 is SQVTM and CDR2 is ANQGSEA. The CDR3 has 14 residues. V was clipped by 4 bases and J by 4 bases, with 13 bases between them. Written as DNA, the CDR3 is TGCAGCGTTGGGAGTCAGGGTCGCACCGGGGAGCTGTTTTTT. It specifies CSVGSQGRTGELFF.

This clone has just a few counts. The chain employs TRBV9 and TRBJ1-1; weak D call: TRBD1 (5 bases). CDR3 length equals 14 residues. V gave up 2 bases and J gave up 0 bases, with 8 bases separating them. The germline V gene encodes CDR1 SGDLS and CDR2 YYNGEE. DNA of the CDR3: TGTGCCAGCAGCGTCGACAGCATGAACACTGAAGCTTTCTTT. Protein product: CASSVDSMNTEAFF.

This clone was counted a few times. The same CDR3 is also encoded by other DNA sequences in this sample. This chain joins TRBV7-2 and TRBJ2-7, with 7 bases identical to TRBD2. This CDR3 has 14 amino acids. The junction had 4 bases not matched to a gene; V was cut back by 5 bases and J by 0 bases. Germline-derived CDR1 and CDR2 are SGHTA and FQGNSA. Here the CDR3 DNA reads TGTGCCAGCAGCGCTAGCGGTAGCTCCTACGAGCAGTACTTC. It encodes CASSASGSSYEQYF.

The chain couples TRBV30 to TRBJ1-5; D is uncertain. Germline V gene lookup returns CDR1 GTSNPN and CDR2 SVGIG (reference sequence). V was cut by 0 bases and J by 0 bases, with 6 bases left in between. The CDR3 sequence is 14 residues long. The CDR3 region has the DNA TGTGCCTGGAGTGTCGCGGTTAGCAATCAGCCCCAGCATTTT. It specifies CAWSVAVSNQPQHF.

In its sample, this clone was seen a few times. CDR3 DNA sequence: TGTGCCTGGAAAGCGGCAGCCTACGAGCAGTACTTC. Amino acids: CAWKAAAYEQYF. The chain combines TRBV30 with TRBJ2-7; possible D gene TRBD2, 5 bases. The CDR3 has 12 residues. Germline assignment: CDR1 GTSNPN and CDR2 SVGIG (reference sequence). Trimming cost V 4 bases and J 2 bases, with 9 bases left between them.

The genes are TRBV18 and TRBJ1-4; D remains ambiguous. Per germline, CDR1 KGHSH and CDR2 LQKENI. CDR3 size: 13 residues. Deletions cut 3 bases from V and 8 bases from J, with 10 bases between. The chain's CDR3 is CASSPREKEKLFF. The CDR3 region has the DNA TGTGCCAGCTCACCCCGGGAGAAGGAAAAACTGTTTTTT.

This clone was detected only a few times. The CDR3 protein is CAWSRGGTDSYEQYF. The CDR3 DNA reads as TGTGCCTGGAGTCGGGGCGGGACAGACTCCTACGAGCAGTACTTC. The V call is TRBV30, the J call TRBJ2-7; the D gene is possibly TRBD1 (7 bases). This CDR3 is built from 15 residues. Germline-derived CDR1 and CDR2 are GTSNPN and SVGIG (reference sequence). V was pared by 2 bases and J by 0 bases, with 14 bases between.

This clone was seen at least ten times. The chain carries TRBV5-1 and TRBJ2-7; D gene ambiguous. From germline, CDR1 is SGHRS and CDR2 YFSETQ. CDR3 size: 13 residues. With 4 bases removed from V and 3 bases from J, the gap between germline ends came to 11 bases. The CDR3 spells CASSPRQGYEQYF. CDR3 nucleotide sequence: TGCGCCAGCAGCCCCCGACAAGGCTACGAGCAGTACTTC.

DNA for the CDR3: TGTGCCAGCAGTGAAGGGGACTTGGGCGGCTACACCTTC. Protein: CASSEGDLGGYTF. The gene calls are TRBV25-1 and TRBJ1-2; possible D gene TRBD1, 5 bases. Between the trimmed V and J ends, which lost 2 bases and 8 bases, there was a span of 12 bases. CDR3 length: 13 amino acids. Germline values: CDR1 MGHDK, CDR2 SYGVNS.

This chain connects TRBV15 to TRBJ2-5; D is perhaps TRBD1 (5 bases). The V gene lost 0 bases and the J gene lost 2 bases, with 19 bases spanning the gap. Germline CDR1 and CDR2: LNHNV and YYDKDF (reference sequence). This CDR3 region has 18 residues. For the CDR3, the DNA is TGTGCCACCAGCAGAGACGAGACAGCGTCAGACCTTCAAGAGACCCAGTACTTC. The encoded protein is CATSRDETASDLQETQYF.

Only a few counts were recorded for this clone. V is TRBV14 and J is TRBJ2-7; D call uncertain. This CDR3 has 14 residues. Trimming took 2 bases from V and 2 from J, leaving 10 bases between them. Germline V lookup: CDR1 SGHDN, CDR2 FVKESK. The CDR3 reads CASSQPGGTYEQYF. The CDR3 region has the DNA TGTGCCAGCAGCCAACCTGGCGGTACCTACGAGCAGTACTTC.

The chain employs TRBV18 and TRBJ1-1, with a possible D match to TRBD1 (5 bases). V gave up 2 bases and J gave up 2 bases, with 15 bases separating them. CDR3 length: 16 residues. The germline gives CDR1 KGHSH, CDR2 LQKENI. The CDR3 reads CASSPRTRRGNTEAFF. CDR3 sequence (DNA): TGTGCCAGCTCACCAAGGACTAGAAGGGGAAACACTGAAGCTTTCTTT.

This clone was counted only a few times. This chain uses TRBV12-5 with TRBJ2-1, with D possibly being TRBD2 (6 bases). Between the trimmed V and J ends, which lost 5 bases and 6 bases, there was a span of 20 bases. CDR1 LGHNT and CDR2 FRNRAP come from the germline V gene. The CDR3 loop spans 16 amino acids. In nucleotides, the CDR3 is TGTGCTAGTGGTCCATCCGCGGGGTCCTTTACCAATGAGCAGTTCTTC. It codes for CASGPSAGSFTNEQFF.

The CDR3 reads CASSVEGQGLPSGNTIYF. For the CDR3, the DNA is TGTGCCAGCAGCGTAGAGGGACAGGGGCTCCCCTCTGGAAACACCATATATTTT. The chain recombines TRBV9 with TRBJ1-3, with 10 bases that match TRBD1. The CDR3 consists of 18 residues. Germline CDR1 SGDLS, CDR2 YYNGEE. J gave up 0 bases and V 0 bases, and 6 bases lay outside the gene matches.

This sequence joins TRBV7-8 and TRBJ1-5; the D gene is possibly TRBD1 (5 bases). This CDR3 is 15 amino acids long. The V gene lost 1 base and the J gene lost 6 bases, with 13 bases spanning the gap. Germline lookup yields CDR1 SGHVS and CDR2 FQNEAQ. The CDR3 DNA reads as TGTGCCAGCAGCTTAGGGGGGGGGTTTACTCAGCCCCAGCATTTT. Its translation: CASSLGGGFTQPQHF.

The chain has TRBV11-3 and TRBJ1-1, with unresolved D. Germline loops: CDR1 SGHNT, CDR2 YENEEA. V lost 1 base and J 3 bases, leaving 6 bases between the germline ends. CDR3 length: 13 amino acids. The CDR3 nucleotides read TGTGCCAGCAGCTTAGGAGTGGACACTGAAGCTTTCTTT. This sequence encodes CASSLGVDTEAFF. The full variable domain, with the rest looked up from reference TRBV11-3 and TRBJ1-1, is EAGVVQSPRYKIIEKKQPVAFWCNPISGHNTLYWYLQNLGQGPELLIRYENEEAVDDSQLPKDRFSAERLKGVDSTLKIQPAELGDSAVYLCASSLGVDTEAFFGQGTRLTVV.

This clone was seen a few times. The chain joins TRBV29-1 to TRBJ1-1, with D maybe TRBD1 (5 bases). CDR1 is SQVTM and CDR2 is ANQGSEA in the germline V gene. This CDR3 region has 12 residues. V dropped 7 bases and J dropped 5 bases, with 14 bases sitting between them. The CDR3 nucleotides are TGCAGCGGGCGGGACGGAGTTACTGAAGCTTTCTTT. Its translation: CSGRDGVTEAFF.

In its sample, this clone was seen a few times. V gene TRBV2 combines with J gene TRBJ1-5, with 9 bases fitting TRBD1. J gave up 7 bases and V 5 bases, and 6 bases lay outside the gene matches. CDR3 length: 14 residues. Germline lookup yields CDR1 SNHLY and CDR2 FYNNEI. CDR3 coding DNA: TGTGCCAGCAGTAACAGGGGGCTCATCCAGCCCCAGCATTTT. It is translated as CASSNRGLIQPQHF.